These 11 T cell receptor beta chains came from one sample sequenced in a study of cytomegalovirus exposure and HLA in healthy donors. Primers for the PCR totalled 60 Vbeta and 13 Jbeta. Generated by immunoSEQ multiplex PCR, the TCRdb table keeps only in-frame clones and is missing some. The sample lists some 200,000 clones, around four fifths occurring once. What was sequenced was PBMCs. These TCRs come from a woman between 18 and 30 years old in good health and CMV-seronegative.

The V gene is TRBV27, the J gene TRBJ1-2; 9 bases align to TRBD1. Trimming at V came to 6 bases and at J to 8 bases, leaving 7 bases not matched to a gene. CDR1 is MNHEY and CDR2 is SMNVEV in the germline V gene (reference sequence). This CDR3 is 13 amino acids long. The CDR3 protein is CASRDTGGWGYTF. CDR3 DNA sequence: TGTGCCAGCAGGGATACAGGGGGCTGGGGCTACACCTTC.

This chain links TRBV5-6 with TRBJ1-1; perhaps TRBD1 as D (6 bases). Trimming cost V 7 bases and J 4 bases, with 17 bases left between them. CDR3 length: 14 residues. In germline, CDR1 is SGHDT, CDR2 YYEEEE. The DNA for the CDR3 is TGTGCCAGCCGCAATTCAGGGGTTGGCACTGAAGCTTTCTTT. Its protein product is CASRNSGVGTEAFF. Combining the CDR3 with reference TRBV5-6 and TRBJ1-1 gives the whole variable domain DAGVTQSPTHLIKTRGQQVTLRCSPKSGHDTVSWYQQALGQGPQFIFQYYEEEERQRGNFPDRFSGHQFPNYSSELNVNALLLGDSALYLCASRNSGVGTEAFFGQGTRLTVV.

This clone showed up just once. The chain combines TRBV6-1 with TRBJ1-2; the match to TRBD1 covers 7 bases. Germline lookup yields CDR1 MNHNS and CDR2 SASEGT. V lost 6 bases to trimming and J lost 0 bases; unmatched junction nucleotides: 4. The CDR3 totals 14 residues. CDR3 in amino acids: CASSGTETNYGYTF. CDR3 sequence (DNA): TGTGCCAGCAGCGGGACAGAAACTAACTATGGCTACACCTTC.

V usage is TRBV27 and J usage is TRBJ2-2; 11 nucleotides align to TRBD1. Germline CDR1 is MNHEY and CDR2 is SMNVEV (reference sequence). With V trimmed by 6 bases and J by 7 bases, 7 bases remained unmatched. The CDR3 loop spans 15 amino acids. The chain's CDR3 is CASRPGQGGFGELFF. Written as DNA, the CDR3 is TGTGCCAGCAGACCGGGACAGGGGGGGTTCGGGGAGCTGTTTTTT.

The chain is built from TRBV10-1 and TRBJ2-3; no clear D. Per the germline V gene, CDR1 is WNHNN and CDR2 is SYGVQD (reference sequence). V lost 5 bases and J 5 bases, leaving 8 bases between the germline ends. The length of the CDR3 is 12 residues. DNA for the CDR3: TGCGCCAGCAGTTTGCACGGAGATACGCAGTATTTT. It yields the protein CASSLHGDTQYF.

This rearrangement joins TRBV7-9 to TRBJ1-1, with 7 bases that match TRBD1. The germline gives CDR1 SEHNR, CDR2 FQNEAQ (reference sequence). Trimming removed 3 bases from V and 2 bases from J; junction bases left unmatched: 6. The CDR3 consists of 15 residues. The CDR3 region is CASSFQGVFNTEAFF. The CDR3 coding sequence is TGTGCCAGCAGCTTTCAGGGGGTGTTTAACACTGAAGCTTTCTTT.

The chain carries TRBV25-1 and TRBJ2-2; 8 nucleotides line up with TRBD2. The CDR3 loop spans 17 amino acids. From germline, CDR1 is MGHDK and CDR2 SYGVNS. The V segment lost 8 bases and the J segment 6 bases; nucleotides outside the gene matches: 17. CDR3 region: CASRGKERREVSGELFF. CDR3 nucleotide sequence: TGTGCCAGCCGGGGAAAAGAGCGGCGGGAGGTATCCGGGGAGCTGTTTTTT.

CDR3 coding DNA: TGTGCCAGCAGCCAATCTAGCGGGGGAACATCGACCTACGAGCAGTACTTC. It codes for CASSQSSGGTSTYEQYF. This chain joins TRBV14 and TRBJ2-7; the match to TRBD2 covers 10 bases. CDR3 length equals 17 residues. Per the germline V gene, CDR1 is SGHDN and CDR2 is FVKESK. Germline trimming cut 2 bases from V and 2 bases from J; bases unmatched to any gene: 9.

A few counts support this clone. The chain has TRBV25-1 and TRBJ1-2; D gene unclear. CDR3 length equals 15 residues. CDR1 is MGHDK and CDR2 is SYGVNS in the germline V gene. V lost 2 bases, J lost 8 bases, and 18 bases lay in between. CDR3 nucleotide sequence: TGTGCCAGCAGTGAAGCGGGGAATCGAGGCGGGGGCTACACCTTC. As protein: CASSEAGNRGGGYTF.

V and J are TRBV5-1 and TRBJ2-1; TRBD2 matches 8 bases. The V segment lost 4 bases and the J segment 4 bases; nucleotides outside the gene matches: 16. Germline loops: CDR1 SGHRS, CDR2 YFSETQ. The CDR3 extends over 18 amino acids. The CDR3 nucleotides are TGCGCCAGCAGCCCCCCGCCGCTTGAGCGGGGGTCGTACAATGAGCAGTTCTTC. It encodes CASSPPPLERGSYNEQFF. Supplemented by reference TRBV5-1 and TRBJ2-1, the full variable domain reads KAGVTQTPRYLIKTRGQQVTLSCSPISGHRSVSWYQQTPGQGLQFLFEYFSETQRNKGNFPGRFSGRQFSNSRSEMNVSTLELGDSALYLCASSPPPLERGSYNEQFFGPGTRLTVL.

The chain joins TRBV28 to TRBJ2-5; 9 bases line up with TRBD1. The junction had 11 bases not matched to a gene; V was cut back by 4 bases and J by 5 bases. Germline CDR1 and CDR2: MDHEN and SYDVKM. This CDR3 spans 16 amino acids. The CDR3 here is CASSSAGTGYFETQYF. The CDR3 DNA reads TGTGCCAGCAGTTCTGCCGGGACAGGGTATTTCGAGACCCAGTACTTC.